This TCR beta chain was found in a study of blood T cell repertoires in COVID-19. Which cohort a participant joined came from the clinical history participants gave. Recovered status in Cohort 3 required two negative PCRs, clearance, or symptom resolution. CDR3 length equals 15 residues. The V end was cut by 2 bases, the J end by 2 bases, with 12 bases between. Germline-derived CDR1 and CDR2 are MNHNS and SASEGT. The table came from immunoSEQ multiplex PCR; TCRdb's copy has only in-frame clones and leaves some out. This sample carries about 160,000 clones, under 90% of them seen once, and the ten largest clones take around a sixth.

The chain employs TRBV6-1 and TRBJ2-5, with D possibly matching TRBD1 (6 bases). The receptor was isolated from a man in his 60s who had recovered from COVID-19. Sequenced sample: PBMCs or T cells enriched from blood (not recorded which). The CDR3: CASSENRVGQETQYF. The CDR3 nucleotides are TGTGCCAGCAGTGAAAACAGGGTAGGGCAAGAGACCCAGTACTTC.